The entry below gives a single T cell receptor (beta chain) sequence along with its context. The sample belongs to a study of shared clonotypes between healthy human individuals. Sequencing used immunoSEQ multiplex PCR; TCRdb keeps in-frame clones, though not all of them. The data show 300,000 to 400,000 clones, with roughly 91% seen just once and roughly 17% held by the top ten. CDR3 length: 11 amino acids. Germline V gene lookup returns CDR1 WSHSY and CDR2 SAAADI. Trimming stripped 3 bases from V and 15 bases from J, with 9 bases between. The gene calls are TRBV10-2 and TRBJ1-6, with D unclear. Sequencing was carried out using memory CD8+ T cells sorted from blood. The subset: CD45RO+ cells pooled with CCR7-negative TemRA cells. The source of this sequence is a man younger than 35 in good health. CDR3 sequence: CASSDAELLHF. As DNA, the CDR3 is TGCGCCAGCAGTGATGCAGAGCTCCTCCACTTT.